Shown below are 16 T cell receptor beta chains from a single sample sequenced in a study of T cell responses to AZD1222 COVID-19 vaccine. Generated by immunoSEQ multiplex PCR, the TCRdb table keeps only in-frame clones and is missing some. The sample carries around 180,000 clones, 88% recorded once. The material sequenced was peripheral blood, taken on day 0 of AZD1222 vaccination. These receptors all come from an adult in good health.

The chain links TRBV28 to TRBJ2-3, with D tentatively TRBD1 (5 bases). Germline CDR1 MDHEN, CDR2 SYDVKM. CDR3 length equals 14 residues. Trimming shortened V by 6 bases and J by 0 bases, and 10 bases separated the two germline ends. CDR3 amino acids: CASRTDSSTDTQYF. In DNA form, the CDR3 reads TGTGCCAGCAGGACAGACTCTAGCACAGATACGCAGTATTTT.

The chain combines TRBV4-2 with TRBJ2-7; D remains unclear. Trimming removed 0 bases at V and 0 bases at J, with 6 bases between. Per germline, CDR1 LGHNA and CDR2 YNFKEQ. The CDR3 spans 14 residues. The CDR3 DNA reads TGTGCCAGCAGCCAAGACCCGACCTCCTACGAGCAGTACTTC. As protein: CASSQDPTSYEQYF.

The chain carries TRBV5-1 and TRBJ2-1, with 8 bases matching TRBD2. V trimming: 4 bases; J trimming: 4 bases; junction bases outside the gene matches: 10. CDR1 and CDR2 from the germline V gene are SGHRS and YFSETQ. The CDR3 sequence is 16 residues long. CDR3 in amino acids: CASSPRVVAGYNEQFF. DNA of the CDR3: TGCGCCAGCAGCCCCAGGGTGGTAGCGGGGTACAATGAGCAGTTCTTC.

This clone was observed once. The CDR3 protein is CASSMKRGHYEQYF. The CDR3 nucleotides read TGTGCCAGTAGTATGAAGCGGGGGCACTACGAGCAGTACTTC. The chain carries TRBV19 and TRBJ2-7, with TRBD2 identical over 8 bases. J lost 3 bases, V lost 3 bases, and 4 bases had no gene match. The CDR3 runs 14 residues. Per the germline V gene, CDR1 is LNHDA and CDR2 is SQIVND (reference sequence).

The chain recombines TRBV6-5 with TRBJ1-5; perhaps TRBD1 as D (6 bases). V was pared by 6 bases and J by 3 bases, with 15 bases between. This CDR3 is built from 15 residues. Germline loops: CDR1 MNHEY, CDR2 SVGAGI. The CDR3 bases are TGTGCCAGCAGGAAGGACAGAGCTGACAATCAGCCCCAGCATTTT. As protein: CASRKDRADNQPQHF.

The V call is TRBV5-6, the J call TRBJ1-5; the D is unclear. V lost 0 bases, J lost 5 bases, and 6 bases lay in between. Germline V gene data show CDR1 as SGHDT and CDR2 as YYEEEE. The CDR3 is 13 residues long. The CDR3 sequence: CASSLVDDQPQHF. Written as DNA, the CDR3 is TGTGCCAGCAGCTTGGTAGACGATCAGCCCCAGCATTTT.

This clone was found once. The gene calls are TRBV30 and TRBJ2-5, with 10 bases that match TRBD1. The V and J ends lost 0 bases and 2 bases, in that order; junction bases with no gene match: 9. The CDR3 runs 17 residues. Per germline, CDR1 GTSNPN and CDR2 SVGIG (reference sequence). CDR3 sequence: CAWSVGAGTGVQETQYF. CDR3 nucleotide sequence: TGTGCCTGGAGTGTAGGGGCCGGGACAGGGGTTCAAGAGACCCAGTACTTC.

The chain employs TRBV6-1 and TRBJ2-1; TRBD1 might be the D (5 bases). The CDR3 is made up of 14 amino acids. The V gene's germline CDR1 is MNHNS and CDR2 SASEGT. Trimming pared 3 bases from V and 0 bases from J, leaving 6 bases between. As DNA, the CDR3 is TGTGCCAGCAGTGAGACAGTCTCCTACAATGAGCAGTTCTTC. Translating gives CASSETVSYNEQFF.

The chain recombines TRBV7-9 with TRBJ2-5, with D hard to call. The CDR3 extends over 12 amino acids. Per germline, CDR1 SEHNR and CDR2 FQNEAQ (reference sequence). V was shortened by 1 base and J by 13 bases, with 13 bases between the two germline ends. The CDR3 coding sequence is TGTGCCAGCAGCTTAGAGGCTGGCGGCGGGTACTTC. It is translated as CASSLEAGGGYF.

This chain connects TRBV5-4 to TRBJ1-1; a possible D gene is TRBD1 (6 bases). The CDR3 length is 17 residues. The V and J ends lost 1 base and 8 bases respectively, with 24 bases between them. Germline CDR1 and CDR2: SGHNT and YYREEE (reference sequence). The CDR3 DNA sequence: TGTGCCAGCAGCTTGATCGGGGGAGGTCCAGGGGAAAGGGAAGCTTTCTTT. The encoded protein is CASSLIGGGPGEREAFF. The variable domain in full, completed from reference TRBV5-4 and TRBJ1-1, reads ETGVTQSPTHLIKTRGQQVTLRCSSQSGHNTVSWYQQALGQGPQFIFQYYREEENGRGNFPPRFSGLQFPNYSSELNVNALELDDSALYLCASSLIGGGPGEREAFFGQGTRLTVV.

This sequence joins TRBV2 and TRBJ1-3, with 7 bases matching TRBD1. Germline CDR1 and CDR2: SNHLY and FYNNEI. This CDR3 has 14 amino acids. Unmatched junction bases numbered 3, after V lost 7 bases and J lost 0 bases. The CDR3 here is CASKRQGSGNTIYF. As DNA, the CDR3 is TGTGCCAGCAAACGACAGGGCTCTGGAAACACCATATATTTT.

The chain is built from TRBV27 and TRBJ1-5; no clear D. The CDR3 has 13 amino acids. Germline-derived CDR1 and CDR2 are MNHEY and SMNVEV (reference sequence). Trimming removed 6 bases from V and 3 bases from J, with 9 bases in between. The CDR3 spells CASSQYFNQPQHF. The CDR3, as DNA: TGTGCCAGCAGCCAGTACTTCAATCAGCCCCAGCATTTT.

This chain connects TRBV6-1 to TRBJ1-6; no clear D. There are 13 residues in the CDR3. Trimming pared 0 bases from V and 7 bases from J, leaving 4 bases between. Germline CDR1 and CDR2: MNHNS and SASEGT. CDR3 sequence: CASSEAVNSPLHF. The CDR3, as DNA: TGTGCCAGCAGTGAAGCGGTGAATTCACCCCTCCACTTT.

The chain is built from TRBV9 and TRBJ2-7; TRBD1 aligns across 7 bases. Germline V gives CDR1 SGDLS, CDR2 YYNGEE. With 3 bases clipped from V and 0 bases from J, the junction kept 6 bases outside the gene matches. CDR3 length: 15 residues. The CDR3 nucleotides read TGTGCCAGCAGCGGAGGGGGCGACCTCTCCTACGAGCAGTACTTC. Translation: CASSGGGDLSYEQYF.

Comment on this clone: In the same sample, other DNA sequences code for this CDR3. The gene calls are TRBV9 and TRBJ2-7; D perhaps matches TRBD2 (6 bases). The CDR3 runs to 14 residues. V lost 2 bases and J 0 bases, leaving 9 bases between the germline ends. Germline CDR1 and CDR2: SGDLS and YYNGEE. CDR3 nucleotides: TGTGCCAGCAGCGTTGGGGGGAGCTCCTACGAGCAGTACTTC. Its translation: CASSVGGSSYEQYF.

This clone was seen a handful of times. This sequence joins TRBV27 and TRBJ2-4, with TRBD1 as a possible D gene (6 bases). The CDR3 is 15 residues long. CDR1 MNHEY and CDR2 SMNVEV come from the germline V gene (reference sequence). Trimming left V 5 bases short and J 1 base short, with 12 bases between. CDR3 in amino acids: CASSQGSSAKNIQYF. The CDR3, as DNA: TGTGCCAGCAGTCAGGGGTCCTCGGCCAAAAACATTCAGTACTTC.